These 13 T cell receptor beta chains were sequenced from one sample in a study of T cells in localized non-small cell lung cancer. Measured with immunoSEQ multiplex PCR; TCRdb has only the in-frame clones, and not every one. Of about 61,000 clones in the sample, roughly 90% are singletons; the top ten hold roughly 21%. Material: peripheral blood, obtained before any cancer treatment. The receptor source for this set is a man aged 40-75 years with stage I squamous cell lung carcinoma.

A few counts support this clone. The chain has TRBV4-3 and TRBJ1-1; D is unclear. CDR3 length: 14 amino acids. From germline, CDR1 is LGHNA and CDR2 YSLEER. With 3 bases removed from V and 5 bases from J, the gap between germline ends came to 13 bases. CDR3 in amino acids: CASSQSPLGTEAFF. As DNA, the CDR3 is TGCGCCAGCAGCCAGTCACCCCTTGGGACTGAAGCTTTCTTT.

This clone was seen only once. The chain has TRBV7-9 and TRBJ1-5, with 8 nucleotides matching TRBD1. Germline CDR1 is SEHNR and CDR2 is FQNEAQ (reference sequence). The J segment lost 4 bases and the V segment lost 5 bases, leaving 7 bases of the junction unmatched. The CDR3 loop spans 15 amino acids. The CDR3 DNA is TGTGCCAGCAGCCCTCCGGGACAGGTTAATCAGCCCCAGCATTTT. Translation: CASSPPGQVNQPQHF.

The rearrangement uses TRBV30 and TRBJ2-3, with D possibly being TRBD1 (6 bases). Germline loops: CDR1 GTSNPN, CDR2 SVGIG (reference sequence). The CDR3 runs 16 residues. The V end was cut by 0 bases, the J end by 5 bases, with 18 bases between. This CDR3 is CAWSVAWQGKKDTQYF. Written as DNA, the CDR3 is TGTGCCTGGAGTGTAGCCTGGCAGGGGAAGAAAGATACGCAGTATTTT.

The chain employs TRBV7-3 and TRBJ1-1, with D perhaps TRBD1 (5 bases). Trimming took 3 bases from V and 3 from J, leaving 8 bases between them. The CDR3 is 13 residues long. Germline assignment: CDR1 SGHTA and CDR2 FQGTGA. DNA of the CDR3: TGTGCCAGCAGCTTGGTCAGGGACACTGAAGCTTTCTTT. It encodes CASSLVRDTEAFF.

The sample holds one count of this clone. This chain joins TRBV28 and TRBJ1-2; tentatively, D is TRBD1 (6 bases). The CDR3 sequence is 15 residues long. V was trimmed by 8 bases and J by 2 bases, leaving 18 bases between them. Germline CDR1 and CDR2: MDHEN and SYDVKM. CDR3 nucleotide sequence: TGTGCCAGCTACCCTGGGGCAGGGGTGAACTATGGCTACACCTTC. As protein: CASYPGAGVNYGYTF.

The rearrangement links TRBV19 to TRBJ2-5; D is perhaps TRBD1 (6 bases). Trimming shortened V by 6 bases and J by 5 bases, and 10 bases separated the two germline ends. This CDR3 has 12 amino acids. Germline V gene data show CDR1 as LNHDA and CDR2 as SQIVND (reference sequence). The CDR3 here is CASSRDKETQYF. CDR3 nucleotides: TGTGCCAGTAGCCGGGACAAGGAGACCCAGTACTTC.

V gene TRBV6-6 combines with J gene TRBJ1-2; D call uncertain. Germline V gene lookup returns CDR1 MNHNY and CDR2 SVGAGI (reference sequence). The CDR3 sequence is 14 residues long. V dropped 8 bases and J dropped 4 bases, with 17 bases sitting between them. CDR3 residues: CASSEASPSYGYTF. Written as DNA, the CDR3 is TGTGCCAGCTCCGAGGCGAGTCCTTCCTATGGCTACACCTTC.

The rearrangement joins TRBV28 to TRBJ2-5; TRBD2 is a possible D gene (5 bases). The germline V gene encodes CDR1 MDHEN and CDR2 SYDVKM. V lost 3 bases, J lost 8 bases, and 28 bases lay in between. The CDR3 has 18 amino acids. The CDR3 spells CASSFIPSRDSGTRTQYF. CDR3 sequence (DNA): TGTGCCAGCAGTTTTATCCCTAGCCGGGATTCTGGAACGCGAACCCAGTACTTC.

About this clone itself: A junction boundary mismatches the germline segment, possibly from a read error. This chain connects TRBV28 to TRBJ2-5; no firm D call. From germline, CDR1 is MDHEN and CDR2 SYDVKM. This CDR3 spans 11 amino acids. The CDR3 sequence is CANSVQETQYF. As DNA, the CDR3 is TGTGCCAACAGTGTACAAGAGACCCAGTACTTC.

The chain carries TRBV19 and TRBJ1-5; weak D call: TRBD1 (5 bases). The CDR3 extends over 16 amino acids. Deletions cut 1 base from V and 7 bases from J, with 17 bases between. Germline V CDR1 and CDR2: LNHDA, SQIVND (reference sequence). The DNA of the CDR3 is TGTGCCAGTAGTATAGGGGGCGCCGAGAGATCACAGCCCCAGCATTTT. Its protein product is CASSIGGAERSQPQHF.

The chain has TRBV5-6 and TRBJ1-1, with 9 bases fitting TRBD1. The CDR3 loop spans 15 amino acids. V trimming: 3 bases; J trimming: 1 base; junction bases outside the gene matches: 4. The germline CDR1 and CDR2 sequences are SGHDT and YYEEEE. The CDR3 DNA reads as TGTGCCAGCAGCTGGGGGACAGGGTGGAACACTGAAGCTTTCTTT. As protein: CASSWGTGWNTEAFF.

The V and J genes are TRBV18 and TRBJ2-7, with 8 bases that match TRBD1. CDR1 KGHSH and CDR2 LQKENI come from the germline V gene. There are 13 residues in the CDR3. J gave up 2 bases and V 7 bases, and 4 bases lay outside the gene matches. The CDR3 DNA reads as TGTGCCAGCTTGGAACAGGGGGCCTACGAGCAGTACTTC. Encoded protein: CASLEQGAYEQYF. Drawing the rest from reference TRBV18 and TRBJ2-7, the complete variable domain is NAGVMQNPRHLVRRRGQEARLRCSPMKGHSHVYWYRQLPEEGLKFMVYLQKENIIDESGMPKERFSAEFPKEGPSILRIQQVVRGDSAAYFCASLEQGAYEQYFGPGTRLTVT.

The gene calls are TRBV7-2 and TRBJ1-2, with TRBD1 as a possible D gene (6 bases). The CDR3 extends over 15 amino acids. Germline values: CDR1 SGHTA, CDR2 FQGNSA. V shed 0 bases and J shed 2 bases, with 10 bases lying between them. The CDR3 DNA is TGTGCCAGCAGCTTAGCTGGGGACATCAACTATGGCTACACCTTC. Residues: CASSLAGDINYGYTF.